Presented here are 15 T cell receptor beta chains from one specimen sequenced in a study of radiation and T cells in renal cell carcinoma. Method: immunoSEQ multiplex PCR; TCRdb's copy keeps in-frame clones and lacks some. The data show some 95,000 clones, less than 90% seen once. Time point specified: baseline pretreatment blood. Treatment described: 15 Gy SBRT to primary tumor, nephrectomy 4 weeks later. Here the sequenced sample was blood, taken from a patient whose treatment included radiotherapy and nephrectomy. These receptors were taken from a man aged 45 to 65 with renal cell carcinoma.

This clone was counted between two and nine times. The chain carries TRBV15 and TRBJ2-5; a weak D match, TRBD2 (6 bases). The germline V gene has CDR1 LNHNV and CDR2 YYDKDF (reference sequence). V was clipped by 5 bases and J by 4 bases, with 11 bases between them. This CDR3 is built from 13 residues. The CDR3, as DNA: TGTGCCACCAGCCGGGGGATCGCAGAGACCCAGTACTTC. Translating it yields CATSRGIAETQYF.

V and J are TRBV6-5 and TRBJ1-2; a possible D gene is TRBD1 (5 bases). The CDR3 sequence is 12 residues long. Trimming stripped 4 bases from V and 9 bases from J, with 12 bases between. Germline-derived CDR1 and CDR2 are MNHEY and SVGAGI. CDR3 DNA: TGTGCCAGCAGTTCGGTGGGGGGAAGCTACACCTTC. Protein: CASSSVGGSYTF.

This rearrangement joins TRBV5-1 to TRBJ2-7; the match to TRBD1 covers 8 bases. This CDR3 region has 15 residues. V gave up 4 bases and J gave up 0 bases; unmatched junction bases: 6. Germline V gene data show CDR1 as SGHRS and CDR2 as YFSETQ. CDR3: CASSPGQGASYEQYF. In nucleotides, the CDR3 is TGCGCCAGCAGCCCTGGACAGGGAGCCTCCTACGAGCAGTACTTC.

This chain's CDR3 is CASSQGLADNEQFF. The CDR3 nucleotides are TGTGCCAGCAGCCAGGGACTAGCTGACAATGAGCAGTTCTTC. The chain has TRBV28 and TRBJ2-1, with 9 bases that match TRBD2. The CDR3 loop spans 14 amino acids. Germline assignment: CDR1 MDHEN and CDR2 SYDVKM. The ends lost 6 bases at V and 5 bases at J; junction bases unmatched: 5.

Note on this clone: This same CDR3 is encoded by further DNA sequences in the sample. The CDR3 sequence is CSVRETGPNSPLHF. DNA for the CDR3: TGCAGCGTTCGAGAGACAGGCCCTAATTCACCCCTCCACTTT. V and J are TRBV29-1 and TRBJ1-6; D possibly corresponds to TRBD1 (6 bases). The V end was cut by 5 bases, the J end by 6 bases, with 14 bases between. From germline, CDR1 is SQVTM and CDR2 ANQGSEA. This CDR3 region has 14 residues.

The chain joins TRBV5-1 to TRBJ2-5; TRBD1 or TRBD2 may be the D gene (5 bases each). CDR3 length: 15 residues. Germline loops: CDR1 SGHRS, CDR2 YFSETQ. V lost 7 bases and J lost 5, with 21 bases in between. This CDR3 reads CASSTGTPIEETQYF. CDR3 bases: TGCGCCAGCTCTACTGGGACGCCCATCGAGGAGACCCAGTACTTC.

This clone was seen a few times. V usage is TRBV6-6 and J usage is TRBJ1-1; TRBD1 might be the D (6 bases). The CDR3 covers 13 residues. The germline gives CDR1 MNHNY, CDR2 SVGAGI (reference sequence). V was shortened by 6 bases and J by 4 bases, with 12 bases between the two germline ends. The CDR3 DNA sequence: TGTGCCAGCAGCAGACAGGCCCTCACTGAAGCTTTCTTT. Its translation: CASSRQALTEAFF.

The V and J genes are TRBV2 and TRBJ2-5; 7 nucleotides agree with TRBD2. The CDR3 is made up of 14 amino acids. The germline V gene has CDR1 SNHLY and CDR2 FYNNEI. V gave up 2 bases and J gave up 7 bases; unmatched junction bases: 7. The CDR3 nucleotides are TGTGCCAGCAGTGAATCTAGCGGACCGCGGACCCAGTACTTC. This sequence encodes CASSESSGPRTQYF. Full variable domain (outside the CDR3, taken from reference TRBV2 and TRBJ2-5): EPEVTQTPSHQVTQMGQEVILRCVPISNHLYFYWYRQILGQKVEFLVSFYNNEISEKSEIFDDQFSVERPDGSNFTLKIRSTKLEDSAMYFCASSESSGPRTQYFGPGTRLLVL.

V usage is TRBV27 and J usage is TRBJ2-7, with D possibly TRBD2 on 6 matching bases. V was shortened by 1 base and J by 3 bases, with 13 bases between the two germline ends. The CDR3 loop spans 15 amino acids. Germline V gene sequence: CDR1 MNHEY, CDR2 SMNVEV (reference sequence). The CDR3: CASSLFTGAGYEQYF. In nucleotides, the CDR3 is TGTGCCAGCAGTTTATTCACGGGAGCAGGCTACGAGCAGTACTTC.

The chain employs TRBV5-1 and TRBJ2-1; a possible D gene is TRBD1 (5 bases). Trimming shortened V by 2 bases and J by 8 bases, and 17 bases separated the two germline ends. The CDR3 has 15 residues. Germline lookup yields CDR1 SGHRS and CDR2 YFSETQ. The CDR3 region is CASSLSTGGADEQFF. The CDR3 bases are TGCGCCAGCAGCTTAAGTACGGGTGGGGCCGATGAGCAGTTCTTC.

This clone was counted a single time. The chain carries TRBV6-1 and TRBJ2-5; either TRBD1 or TRBD2 may fit D (6 bases each). Germline-derived CDR1 and CDR2 are MNHNS and SASEGT. Trimming took 5 bases from V and 2 from J, leaving 12 bases between them. CDR3 size: 14 residues. The CDR3: CASSTGRRQETQYF. The CDR3 DNA sequence: TGTGCCAGCAGTACAGGGAGGAGGCAAGAGACCCAGTACTTC.

V gene TRBV6-1 combines with J gene TRBJ2-1; 11 bases match TRBD2. This CDR3 spans 19 amino acids. V dropped 3 bases and J dropped 0; count of bases not matched to a gene: 10. CDR1 and CDR2 (germline): MNHNS, SASEGT. For the CDR3, the DNA is TGTGCCAGCAGTGAGCGGAGACTAGCGGGACCAGGCTCCTACAATGAGCAGTTCTTC. Translating it yields CASSERRLAGPGSYNEQFF.

The chain couples TRBV5-8 to TRBJ2-5; 10 nucleotides align to TRBD2. Trimming took 1 base from V and 3 from J; bases not matched to a gene: 6. From germline, CDR1 is SGHTS and CDR2 YDEGEE. CDR3 length equals 16 residues. DNA of the CDR3: TGTGCCAGCAGCTTGTCGGGGCTAGCGGGGGAAGAGACCCAGTACTTC. It yields the protein CASSLSGLAGEETQYF.

V gene TRBV7-2 combines with J gene TRBJ1-5; D may be TRBD1 (6 bases). Trimming took 4 bases from V and 7 from J, leaving 11 bases between them. The CDR3 runs 13 residues. Germline CDR1 and CDR2: SGHTA and FQGNSA. DNA of the CDR3: TGTGCCAGCAGCTCGAACAGGGACCAGCCCCAGCATTTT. Translation gives CASSSNRDQPQHF.

This clone was detected only a few times. This chain joins TRBV6-5 and TRBJ2-2; no firm D call. V was trimmed by 8 bases and J by 3 bases, leaving 13 bases between them. This CDR3 spans 14 amino acids. Germline V gene data show CDR1 as MNHEY and CDR2 as SVGAGI. The CDR3 loop reads CASHTGFDTGELFF. CDR3 coding DNA: TGTGCCAGCCACACTGGATTCGACACCGGGGAGCTGTTTTTT.